This T cell receptor beta chain was recorded in a study of T-cell memory formation after mild COVID-19. One entry per CDR3 protein results from TCRdb running MiXCR on the 5' RACE reads. Of 540,000 or so distinct CDR3 sequences detected, 20% appear once; the ten largest clones hold about 12%. Trimming took 5 bases from V and 1 from J, leaving 16 bases between them. Germline lookup yields CDR1 SEHNR and CDR2 FQNEAQ (reference sequence). The CDR3 spans 16 residues. The TCR comes from an adult woman who had mild COVID-19 (a few samples of this study predate the infection). Cell type and time point are not known. The chain has TRBV7-9 and TRBJ2-3; no clear D. The sequencing input was PBMCs or a T cell subset sorted from them (not recorded which). DNA for the CDR3: TGTGCCAGCAGCCTGTGGACGGAGTTTGGCACAGATACGCAGTATTTT. Translating it yields CASSLWTEFGTDTQYF.